Sequencing of this T cell receptor beta chain was carried out in a study of CD8 T cells in Susac syndrome (dated by TCRdb to about 2019). Turning to the overall study: Of the Susac syndrome patients who were sequenced, eight were in clinical remission while about six had clinically active disease. At blood withdrawal, Susac syndrome patients were therapy-naive, treated with corticosteroids (with IVIg additionally given to some), or treated with IVIg alone. The study used repertoire sequencing to test whether antigen drove CD8+ T cell activation and differentiation in Susac syndrome. What the work shows at the level of the full study, not this receptor alone: In the CD4+ T cell repertoire of Susac syndrome patients, clonal expansion was not detected. The TCR sequencing and HLA analysis was acknowledged to have included a relatively small number of individuals.

Peripheral blood CD8+ and CD4+ T cells from healthy donors, Susac syndrome patients and multiple sclerosis patients were profiled by high-throughput TCR beta sequencing. Recently defined diagnostic criteria for definite or probable disease were met by the Susac syndrome patients. CD8+ TEMRA cells were enriched by FACS, while bulk CD8+ and CD4+ T cells were purified by magnetic negative isolation. Blood was drawn into EDTA tubes, processed within 24 hours, and PBMCs were isolated by density gradient centrifugation. PBMCs intended for TCR sequencing were cryopreserved in liquid nitrogen and thawed later in a water bath at 37 degrees C. A purity of at least 90% was achieved for sorted or isolated CD4+, CD8+ and CD8+ TEMRA cells. Comment on this clonotype: This receptor's antigen is unknown. Per-base qualities were not stored, and no clone one base away is much larger.

CDR1 SNHLY and CDR2 FYNNEI are derived from the germline V gene. There are 13 amino acids in the CDR3, from cysteine to phenylalanine inclusive. Just the 39-base CDR3 DNA is kept, in frame starting at base 1. At the junction V is shortened by 3 bases and J by 4 bases, with 9 bases in between. RNA was extracted using the RNeasy kit, and roughly 0.5 to 1 microgram was reverse transcribed with random hexamers. The immunoSEQ multiplex PCR assay, which covers 54 Vbeta and 13 Jbeta segments, was used to amplify TCR beta CDR3 regions. Bias from PCR amplification was corrected by using a synthetic template baseline for primer optimization and for computational correction. The study's processing was this. Reads were annotated to V, D and J genes per IMGT and analyzed with immunoSEQ Analyzer, keeping only productive sequences. To calculate clonality, Shannon entropy was normalized by log2 of the number of productive unique sequences and then subtracted from one. Public and private clones were assessed among the 100 most prevalent clones of each patient and control. A clone was defined as Susac-specific if it was absent from the healthy and MS cohorts, from approximately 980 published viral clones and from other ImmuneACCESS disease sequences. The public sequencing data were trimmed at Q25 with fastp and processed into clonotypes with MiXCR by TCRdb, which kept only in-frame beta chains. Each record represents a unique CDR3 protein, reported with the most common genes and DNA among its rows. In this record, the V and J calls reflect TCRdb's handling and not the investigators' own analysis. The sample includes approximately 190,000 distinct CDR3 sequences, with approximately 96% observed a single time. The ten largest clones capture roughly 0.098% of the sample.

The source is a human donor with Susac syndrome. This receptor chain uses TRBV2 and TRBJ1-1; TRBD1 could be the D gene, as 5 bases match. The sample comprised CD4+ T cells from PBMCs. The nucleotide sequence is TGTGCCAGCAGTGATGGGGCAGGCACTGAAGCTTTCTTT. The translation is CASSDGAGTEAFF.